The 28 T cell receptor beta chains given below trace back to one sample, sequenced in a study of blood T cell repertoires in COVID-19. Method: immunoSEQ multiplex PCR; TCRdb's copy keeps in-frame clones and lacks some. This table has roughly 100,000 clones, 84% appearing once. The specimen sequenced was peripheral blood. The receptors here all came from a man in his 60s with acute or convalescent COVID-19.

The chain is built from TRBV10-2 and TRBJ2-1; tentative D call: TRBD2 (6 bases). V was clipped by 3 bases and J by 2 bases, with 14 bases between them. There are 16 residues in the CDR3. Germline V gives CDR1 WSHSY, CDR2 SAAADI. In DNA form, the CDR3 reads TGCGCCAGCAGTGACTTGAGCTCGGGGGCCTACAATGAGCAGTTCTTC. The encoded protein is CASSDLSSGAYNEQFF.

The chain has TRBV6-5 and TRBJ1-1, with 10 bases fitting TRBD1. The CDR3 is 15 amino acids. Trimming cost V 6 bases and J 2 bases; bases outside gene matches: 6. Germline-derived CDR1 and CDR2 are MNHEY and SVGAGI. CDR3 in DNA: TGTGCCAGCAGGGCTGACAGGGGGCAAAACACTGAAGCTTTCTTT. This translates into CASRADRGQNTEAFF.

The DNA for the CDR3 is TGTGCCAGCAGCGTTGGGCAATTTAACTATGGCTACACCTTC. Residues: CASSVGQFNYGYTF. The chain couples TRBV9 to TRBJ1-2; D is unresolved. Germline V lookup: CDR1 SGDLS, CDR2 YYNGEE. The CDR3 is 14 residues long. V dropped 2 bases and J dropped 1 base, with 9 bases sitting between them.

The chain recombines TRBV28 with TRBJ1-6, with D unresolved. The CDR3 has 14 amino acids. The germline gives CDR1 MDHEN, CDR2 SYDVKM. Trimming cost V 3 bases and J 8 bases, with 11 bases left between them. The CDR3 DNA is TGTGCCAGCAGTTTGTCTTGGAGGGATTCACCCCTCCACTTT. It yields the protein CASSLSWRDSPLHF.

V and J are TRBV3-1 (or the pseudogene TRBV3-2) and TRBJ1-1, with D possibly being TRBD1 (5 bases). V was clipped by 0 bases and J by 1 base, with 9 bases between them. Germline-derived CDR1 and CDR2 are LGHDT and YNNKEL (reference sequence). The CDR3 loop spans 15 amino acids. As DNA, the CDR3 is TGTGCCAGCAGCCAAGAAGGGGTTTGGAACACTGAAGCTTTCTTT. This sequence encodes CASSQEGVWNTEAFF.

The V call is TRBV10-3, the J call TRBJ1-6; 7 nucleotides match TRBD1. The V and J ends lost 2 bases and 6 bases, in that order; junction bases with no gene match: 4. Per the germline V gene, CDR1 is ENHRY and CDR2 is SYGVKD. The CDR3 is made up of 15 amino acids. For the CDR3, the DNA is TGTGCCATCAGTGAGAGGGACAGCTTTAATTCACCCCTCCACTTT. Its protein is CAISERDSFNSPLHF.

The CDR3 protein is CARGTGLSSYNSPLHF. CDR3 sequence (DNA): TGTGCCAGGGGGACAGGTCTAAGCTCCTATAATTCACCCCTCCACTTT. The V and J genes are TRBV2 and TRBJ1-6; TRBD1 matches 8 bases. V was clipped by 9 bases and J by 0 bases; unmatched bases: 7. Germline CDR1 and CDR2: SNHLY and FYNNEI. The CDR3 is 16 residues long. The variable domain in full, completed from reference TRBV2 and TRBJ1-6, reads EPEVTQTPSHQVTQMGQEVILRCVPISNHLYFYWYRQILGQKVEFLVSFYNNEISEKSEIFDDQFSVERPDGSNFTLKIRSTKLEDSAMYFCARGTGLSSYNSPLHFGNGTRLTVT.

V usage is TRBV19 and J usage is TRBJ1-5; D uncertain. Germline loops: CDR1 LNHDA, CDR2 SQIVND (reference sequence). Trimming took 3 bases from V and 5 from J, leaving 11 bases between them. The CDR3 has 14 residues. CDR3 amino acids: CASSMTGSDQPQHF. Here the CDR3 DNA reads TGTGCCAGTAGTATGACCGGGAGCGATCAGCCCCAGCATTTT.

V gene TRBV19 combines with J gene TRBJ2-7, with 7 bases lining up with TRBD1. CDR3 length: 13 residues. The germline gives CDR1 LNHDA, CDR2 SQIVND (reference sequence). With 2 bases clipped from V and 4 bases from J, the junction kept 2 bases outside the gene matches. The CDR3 loop is CASSITGEYEQYF. For the CDR3, the DNA is TGTGCCAGTAGTATAACAGGGGAGTACGAGCAGTACTTC.

V gene TRBV2 combines with J gene TRBJ2-6; D is uncertain. The CDR3 covers 15 residues. With 5 bases removed from V and 0 bases from J, the gap between germline ends came to 8 bases. Germline CDR1 SNHLY, CDR2 FYNNEI. CDR3 residues: CASSTRSSGANVLTF. CDR3 coding DNA: TGTGCCAGCAGTACACGAAGCTCTGGGGCCAACGTCCTGACTTTC.

The V call is TRBV9, the J call TRBJ2-1; 11 nucleotides line up with TRBD2. In germline, CDR1 is SGDLS, CDR2 YYNGEE. Losses at the gene ends were 4 bases for V and 7 bases for J; bases not matched to a gene: 16. This CDR3 has 18 residues. The CDR3 region has the DNA TGTGCCAGCAGCTCCGCTCGAACGCCTAGCGGGAGGATGAATGAGCAGTTCTTC. Encoded protein: CASSSARTPSGRMNEQFF.

This sequence joins TRBV3-1 (or the pseudogene TRBV3-2) and TRBJ1-2; no clear D. With 2 bases removed from V and 8 bases from J, the gap between germline ends came to 12 bases. Germline CDR1 and CDR2: LGHDT and YNNKEL (reference sequence). The CDR3 totals 13 residues. The CDR3 sequence: CASSQMSLQGYTF. CDR3 nucleotide sequence: TGTGCCAGCAGCCAAATGAGTCTCCAAGGCTACACCTTC.

This clone was observed a single time. The chain joins TRBV12-5 to TRBJ2-3, with D possibly being TRBD1 (5 bases). Trimming took off 2 bases at V and 1 base at J, with 7 bases between the two ends. The CDR3 covers 14 residues. Germline values: CDR1 LGHNT, CDR2 FRNRAP. CDR3 nucleotides: TGTGCTAGTGGTTTGTTACAGGGCACAGATACGCAGTATTTT. It translates to CASGLLQGTDTQYF.

The chain joins TRBV5-4 to TRBJ2-7; possible D gene TRBD2, 5 bases. The CDR3 runs to 13 residues. Germline V gene lookup returns CDR1 SGHNT and CDR2 YYREEE (reference sequence). CDR3: CASSFQTGKKRSV. The CDR3 DNA sequence: TGTGCCAGCAGCTTCCAAACGGGAAAGAAACGTAGCGTC.

The J gene is TRBJ1-3, the V gene TRBV23-1; TRBD1 is a possible D gene (5 bases). TRBV23-1 is recorded as an ORF, its role being uncertain. Deletions cut 7 bases from V and 2 bases from J, with 15 bases between. CDR3 length: 15 residues. This CDR3 is CASTPPGGPGNTIYF. The CDR3 DNA reads as TGCGCCAGCACTCCTCCGGGGGGACCTGGAAACACCATATATTTT.

With regard to this clone: Germline is not matched at one junction end, which may reflect a read error. The chain recombines TRBV2 with TRBJ1-5; TRBD1 aligns across 9 bases. Germline lookup yields CDR1 SNHLY and CDR2 FYNNEI. The CDR3 covers 16 residues. The CDR3 is CASSELKGQGYQSQHF. CDR3 DNA sequence: TGTGCCAGCAGTGAATTAAAGGGACAGGGATATCAGTCCCAGCATTTT. Full variable domain (remainder filled in from reference TRBV2 and TRBJ1-5): EPEVTQTPSHQVTQMGQEVILRCVPISNHLYFYWYRQILGQKVEFLVSFYNNEISEKSEIFDDQFSVERPDGSNFTLKIRSTKLEDSAMYFCASSELKGQGYQSQHFGDGTRLSIL.

This clone was recorded a few times. The chain has TRBV2 and TRBJ2-7, with 7 bases that match TRBD1. The germline CDR1 and CDR2 sequences are SNHLY and FYNNEI. The length of the CDR3 is 17 residues. Losses at the gene ends were 0 bases for V and 3 bases for J; bases not matched to a gene: 11. This CDR3 is CASSEAPIGGDYYEQYV. CDR3 in DNA: TGTGCCAGCAGTGAAGCGCCTATAGGGGGCGATTACTACGAGCAGTACGTC.

This rearrangement joins TRBV7-9 to TRBJ2-7, with 15 nucleotides matching TRBD2. The trim removed 5 bases at V and 7 bases at J, leaving 12 bases unmatched. Per the germline V gene, CDR1 is SEHNR and CDR2 is FQNEAQ (reference sequence). The CDR3 extends over 17 amino acids. The CDR3 DNA sequence: TGTGCCAGCAGCCTAACGCCGGGACTAGCGGGAGGCCGGGAGCAGTACTTC. Translated: CASSLTPGLAGGREQYF. Supplemented by reference TRBV7-9 and TRBJ2-7, the full variable domain reads DTGVSQNPRHKITKRGQNVTFRCDPISEHNRLYWYRQTLGQGPEFLTYFQNEAQLEKSRLLSDRFSAERPKGSFSTLEIQRTEQGDSAMYLCASSLTPGLAGGREQYFGPGTRLTVT.

As concerns this clone: This clone may be a read error of a much larger clone one base away. The sample has other DNA sequences that encode this CDR3 too. This chain links TRBV28 with TRBJ2-7, with D uncertain. Trimming removed 3 bases from V and 4 bases from J, with 7 bases in between. This CDR3 region has 12 residues. CDR1 is MDHEN, CDR2 SYDVKM, per germline. CDR3 nucleotide sequence: TGTGCCAGCAGTTTTCAGAATTACGAGCAGTACTTC. Encoded protein: CASSFQNYEQYF.

The chain carries TRBV11-3 and TRBJ1-2; D perhaps matches TRBD1 (6 bases). Trimming cost V 3 bases and J 8 bases, with 10 bases left between them. This CDR3 is built from 12 residues. Germline V gene lookup returns CDR1 SGHNT and CDR2 YENEEA. Written as DNA, the CDR3 is TGTGCCAGCAGCTTCGGACAGTCAGGCTACACCTTC. Protein product: CASSFGQSGYTF.

This clone was seen just once. The chain has TRBV5-1 and TRBJ1-6; weak D call: TRBD1 (6 bases). Trimming took 0 bases from V and 9 from J, leaving 16 bases between them. Germline CDR1 SGHRS, CDR2 YFSETQ. The CDR3 is 16 residues long. DNA of the CDR3: TGCGCCAGCAGCTTGGACGGGGGGCAAGTGAGTTCACCCCTCCACTTT. Protein product: CASSLDGGQVSSPLHF.

The V and J genes are TRBV28 and TRBJ1-1; D is undetermined. Germline V gene data show CDR1 as MDHEN and CDR2 as SYDVKM. V was trimmed by 6 bases and J by 0 bases, leaving 14 bases between them. The CDR3 consists of 15 residues. The CDR3 sequence: CASRRIGRLNTEAFF. The DNA for the CDR3 is TGTGCCAGCAGGAGAATCGGGAGACTGAACACTGAAGCTTTCTTT.

This clone appeared a single time. The rearrangement links TRBV7-2 to TRBJ2-2; the D gene is possibly TRBD2 (5 bases). The CDR3 length is 16 residues. The ends were cut back, 2 bases at V and 4 bases at J, with 14 bases in the middle. Germline V CDR1 and CDR2: SGHTA, FQGNSA. The DNA for the CDR3 is TGTGCCAGCAGCTTATTTCGAGGGAGTGGCACCGGGGAGCTGTTTTTT. As protein: CASSLFRGSGTGELFF.

The chain has TRBV19 and TRBJ2-1, with TRBD2 matching over 9 bases. The CDR3 length is 13 residues. The germline V gene has CDR1 LNHDA and CDR2 SQIVND (reference sequence). V gave up 4 bases and J gave up 7 bases; unmatched junction bases: 2. The CDR3 DNA is TGTGCCAGTAGTAGCCTAGCGGGAAATGAGCAGTTCTTC. Translating it yields CASSSLAGNEQFF.

This chain connects TRBV7-6 to TRBJ2-5; 12 nucleotides agree with TRBD2. Germline loops: CDR1 SGHVS, CDR2 FNYEAQ. Trimming took 5 bases from V and 1 from J; bases not matched to a gene: 2. CDR3 size: 15 residues. The CDR3 DNA reads TGTGCCAGCAGCGCACTAGCGGGGGGCCAAGAGACCCAGTACTTC. Protein sequence: CASSALAGGQETQYF. Using reference TRBV7-6 and TRBJ2-5 for the parts outside the CDR3, the full variable domain is GAGVSQSPRYKVTKRGQDVALRCDPISGHVSLYWYRQALGQGPEFLTYFNYEAQQDKSGLPNDRFSAERPEGSISTLTIQRTEQRDSAMYRCASSALAGGQETQYFGPGTRLLVL.

This clone was seen ten or more times. This chain joins TRBV9 and TRBJ2-7, with a tentative D call TRBD1 (5 bases). Looked up from germline, CDR1 is SGDLS and CDR2 is YYNGEE. The CDR3 has 12 amino acids. V gave up 4 bases and J gave up 3 bases, with 8 bases separating them. Here the CDR3 DNA reads TGTGCCAGCAGCCAACAGGACTACGAGCAGTACGTC. It translates to CASSQQDYEQYV.

The chain is built from TRBV7-2 and TRBJ1-3; the match to TRBD1 covers 7 bases. The CDR3 has 16 amino acids. V lost 5 bases to trimming and J lost 0 bases; unmatched junction nucleotides: 7. CDR1 SGHTA and CDR2 FQGNSA come from the germline V gene. The CDR3: CASSLIRGSSGNTIYF. The DNA for the CDR3 is TGTGCCAGCAGCCTCATCAGGGGGAGCTCTGGAAACACCATATATTTT.

The rearrangement joins TRBV24-1 to TRBJ1-1; D is undetermined. V was clipped by 2 bases and J by 6 bases, with 12 bases between them. Per germline, CDR1 KGHDR and CDR2 SFDVKD. CDR3 length: 14 residues. The CDR3 sequence is CATSDSRGHPEAFF. The CDR3 DNA sequence: TGTGCCACCAGTGATTCCCGAGGGCATCCTGAAGCTTTCTTT.